This T cell receptor (beta chain) derives from a study of cytomegalovirus exposure and HLA in healthy donors (dated by TCRdb to 2015 to 2018). At the level of the whole study: In an earlier analysis of 587 of the donors, 250 to 350 Gb of sequence data and 90 million to 120 million unique TCR beta sequences from about 180 million T cells were reported. In a later genetic analysis, genome-wide SNP genotypes for 398 of the 666 donors were used, and that subset was treated as a discovery cohort. Among almost 400 genotyped donors of the cohort, an average of about 240,000 unique TCR beta nucleotide sequences were sequenced per donor, roughly 20% of them non-productive. In the later analysis, no new phenotypic data were used to find candidate immune exposures; instead, reliance was placed on TCR beta sequences and their occurrence across donors. The study profiled the T cell repertoires of around 700 subjects by immunosequencing and related them to cytomegalovirus serostatus. To study patterns of TCR occurrence, a later analysis re-analyzed previously published TCR beta repertoires from around 660 donors and added high-resolution HLA genotyping. Alongside the repertoire data, information on donor age, sex, ethnicity and CMV serostatus was compiled. Besides the first cohort of some 670 subjects, a separate validation cohort made up of roughly 120 different subjects was used. Every repertoire in the discovery cohort had been generated on one and the same sequencing platform. The number of typed donors differed by locus: about 620-640 for A, B, C, DRB1 and DQB1; 522 for DQA1; 606 for DPA1; and about 450 for DPB1. About five DR-DQ haplotypes were treated as single units for association and clustering because of strong linkage in the cohort. HLA typing covered class I and class II loci at four-digit resolution. To predict cytomegalovirus infection status, the study combined high-throughput TCR immunosequencing, statistical association of individual TCRs with disease status, and machine learning. An earlier analysis of around 640 of the donors used high-throughput TCR beta sequencing to judge whether each TCR beta V gene segment behaved as functional or pseudogenic. Of the 300 to 500 genotyped donors, 80% to 90% were placed in the genetic ancestry cluster associated with self-reported Caucasian donors. About 300 gigabases of sequencing data and tens of millions of unique TCR sequences were included in an early release covering several hundred HLA-typed donors. The study was designed to test whether signatures of past pathogen exposure could be identified by cataloging public T cell receptors. Study-level results and caveats: The study gave a list of around 170 TCR beta chains associated with cytomegalovirus. A later analysis reported that several top co-occurrence clusters appeared linked to parvovirus B19, influenza, CMV and Epstein-Barr virus. Because counts were too low, about 15 rarely observed V segments, including chromosome 9 orphons, were left out of the earlier analysis of a few hundred of the donors. The classifier was reported to diagnose cytomegalovirus status with high specificity and sensitivity in both the original and validation cohorts. In a later genetic analysis, a missense DCLRE1C variant was associated with V-gene and J-gene trimming of TCR beta chains, and the association was replicated in an independent cohort. Sequencing depth was assumed to be roughly uniform across donors in the presence/absence analyses, though that assumption may not hold. A further reported finding was that TCR beta sequences accurately predicted the HLA-A and HLA-B alleles for most subjects in the first cohort. Because HLA typing was missing for some donors at each locus, association tests included only the typed subset. Strong co-occurrence of HLA alleles, especially DR and DQ, made assigning TCR associations to individual alleles difficult. In a later analysis, the rate of TCR association differed among HLA loci, with DRB1 alleles having the most associated TCRs and HLA-C alleles having the fewest. A group of highly shared sequence variants was considered likely to be a technical artifact of the sequencing pipeline. Across donors, most TCR sequences were observed very rarely, whereas some public TCRs were present in many individuals. An earlier analysis of some 590 of the donors showed that most TCR beta V segments appeared in productive rearrangements either about 87% or about 30% of the time, which broadly matched IMGT annotations. Most CMV-associated TCR beta chains appeared to be HLA-restricted in a later analysis, and the HLA associations seemed to be driven largely by CMV exposure. Correlated functional status among segregating V segments might reflect linkage disequilibrium, but an unknown experimental factor could not be ruled out. In a later analysis, HLA-associated TCR beta chains showed more clonal expansion and lower generation probabilities than non-associated chains that were equally common. Specific HLA alleles were associated with 15,000 to 20,000 TCR beta sequences at a false discovery rate of 0.05 in a later analysis. A few of the identified cytomegalovirus-associated TCR beta chains were confirmed in vitro to be specific for cytomegalovirus antigens. A later genetic analysis reported fewer N-insertions in productive TCRs among donors in an Asian-associated ancestry cluster than the approximately 700-donor mean. The authors suggested that the approach could potentially be extended to other disease states and immunological phenotypes. The only immune exposure information available for the cohort was CMV serostatus. The cohort was sequenced for TCR beta chains only, and without alpha or paired-chain data the features that could be detected were limited.

Points on this clone: The antigen this receptor binds is unknown. It has no much larger one-base neighbor in the sample; base qualities were not kept.

Preparation of the library involved the immunoSEQ multiplex PCR assay. For the multiplex PCR, a mixture combining 60 forward primers for TCR Vbeta segments and 13 reverse primers for TCR Jbeta segments was used. A multiplex PCR assay on genomic DNA amplified the CDR3 region of rearranged TCR beta genes. The amplified TCR beta libraries were sequenced on the Illumina HiSeq System as 87-base-pair reads. As for the authors' bioinformatics: Across the 640 or so repertoires, a later analysis counted 60 million to 90 million unique TCR beta chains, roughly 11 million of which were shared by at least two donors. A nearest-neighbor algorithm error-corrected the raw reads and collapsed the reads into unique sequences, merging closely related sequences to remove PCR and sequencing errors. Alignment of CDR3 sequences to IMGT reference sequences was used to assign V, D and J gene segments. For a sequence to be retained, a match of at least six nucleotides was required to both a V gene segment and a J gene segment. Rearrangements were called productive when the CDR3 lacked stop codons and stayed in frame with V and J; all others were non-productive. CDR3 was defined according to IMGT convention as the region running from the second conserved V-encoded cysteine to the conserved J-encoded phenylalanine. The earlier analysis of 587 of the donors excluded any sequence lacking an unambiguous match to a single V gene segment. An earlier analysis of 500 to 700 of the donors classified V segments as functional when productive rearrangements were above 56.7% and as segregating when the standard deviation between donors was above 5%. To diagnose cytomegalovirus status from the catalog of TCR beta chain sequences, a statistical classification framework was built. A later analysis assigned V and J genes by comparing TCR nucleotide sequences with IMGT/GENE-DB human TR gene sequences. In a later analysis, CDR3 sequences and most-parsimonious VDJ recombination scenarios were assigned using the TCRdist pipeline. In a later analysis, each TCR beta chain was defined by its CDR3 amino acid sequence together with its V-gene family, and reads lacking a unique V-gene family were excluded. To address suspected cross-contamination and a sequencing artifact, a later analysis removed some 620 highly shared, low-generation-probability nucleotide sequences. A later analysis calculated a clonal expansion index for each public chain from normalized within-repertoire ranks of inferred template counts. In a later analysis, generation probabilities were computed using a VDJ recombination model fitted to out-of-frame rearrangements, and the results were checked against IGoR. Hypergeometric tests were used in a later analysis to score TCR-TCR, TCR-HLA and TCR-CMV co-occurrence, with a repertoire-size bias correction applied to the TCR pairs. In a later analysis, false discovery rates were estimated by permuting HLA or CMV assignments 20 times. In a later analysis, co-occurring TCRs were grouped with DBSCAN, and TCRdist sequence similarity was added when clustering was performed within HLA-allele-positive subsets. Co-occurrence clustering excluded repertoires with fewer than 30,000 or more than 120,000 public chains, plus five with anomalous nucleotide sharing. The clones in this table, taken by TCRdb from immuneACCESS, are in-frame only. Not every clone is retained; where verified, under half of the shortfall comes from an unresolved V gene, and the cause of the rest is unknown. The D gene and trimming were derived from the DNA, and the V and J assignments and clone size from that table. For this sample there are about 180,000 clones; about 80% appear just once. 1.4% of the sample is held by the ten biggest clonotypes.

The cohort was made up of around 720 healthy bone marrow donors. At the time of sampling, every cohort member was nominally healthy, though immune exposures that went unrecorded were likely present. The donor tested CMV seropositive, placing the donor among the 250 to 300 seropositive members of the cohort. Every donor gave a peripheral blood sample, and the peripheral blood mononuclear cells from that sample were used for TCR beta sequencing. Genomic DNA extraction from the blood cell samples was performed with the Qiagen DNeasy Blood Extraction Kit. Specimen: PBMCs. This receptor was taken from a woman between 25 and 40 years old in good health and CMV-seropositive.

This receptor has the CDR3 CASSPRQGGYGYTF. The nucleotides are TGCGCCAGCAGCCCCCGGCAGGGGGGATATGGCTACACCTTC. The V gene is TRBV4-1 and the J gene is TRBJ1-2; 7 nucleotides in the junction match TRBD1. From V the trimming removes 4 bases and from J it removes 5 bases, while the gene matches leave 7 bases of the junction unaccounted for. The CDR3 holds 14 amino acids from the cysteine to the phenylalanine. The CDR3 DNA has 42 bases and is translated from base 1. Reading the germline V gene gives CDR1 MGHRA and CDR2 YSYEKL.